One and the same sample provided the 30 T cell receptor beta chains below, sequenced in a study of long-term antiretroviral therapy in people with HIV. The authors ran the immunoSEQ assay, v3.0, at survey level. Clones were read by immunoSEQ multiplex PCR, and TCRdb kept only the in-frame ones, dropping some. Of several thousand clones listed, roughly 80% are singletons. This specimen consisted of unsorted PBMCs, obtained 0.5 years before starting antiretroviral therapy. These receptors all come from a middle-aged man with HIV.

DNA for the CDR3: TGCGCCAGCAGCTTGGGCAGGGCTAATGAAAAACTGTTTTTT. Translated, it gives CASSLGRANEKLFF. This chain joins TRBV5-1 and TRBJ1-4; TRBD1 might be the D (5 bases). The germline V and J ends were trimmed by 0 bases and 3 bases, with 6 bases remaining between them. In germline, CDR1 is SGHRS, CDR2 YFSETQ. This CDR3 region has 14 residues.

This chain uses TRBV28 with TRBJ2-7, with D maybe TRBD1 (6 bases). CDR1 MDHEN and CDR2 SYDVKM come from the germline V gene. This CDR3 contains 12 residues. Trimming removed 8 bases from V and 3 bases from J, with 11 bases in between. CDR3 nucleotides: TGTGCCAGCCAACCGGACAGCTACGAGCAGTACTTC. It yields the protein CASQPDSYEQYF.

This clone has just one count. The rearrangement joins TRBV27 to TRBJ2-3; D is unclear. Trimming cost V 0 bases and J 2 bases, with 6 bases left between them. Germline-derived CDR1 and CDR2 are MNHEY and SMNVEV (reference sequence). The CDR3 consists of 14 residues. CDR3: CASSLSRNTDTQYF. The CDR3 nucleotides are TGTGCCAGCAGTTTATCGAGGAACACAGATACGCAGTATTTT.

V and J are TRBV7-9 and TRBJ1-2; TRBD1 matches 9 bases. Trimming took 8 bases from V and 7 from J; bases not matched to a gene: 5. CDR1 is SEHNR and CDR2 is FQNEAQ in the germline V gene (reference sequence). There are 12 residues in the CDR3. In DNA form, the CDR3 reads TGTGCCAGCGGGACAGGGCTAAGTGGCTACACCTTC. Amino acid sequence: CASGTGLSGYTF.

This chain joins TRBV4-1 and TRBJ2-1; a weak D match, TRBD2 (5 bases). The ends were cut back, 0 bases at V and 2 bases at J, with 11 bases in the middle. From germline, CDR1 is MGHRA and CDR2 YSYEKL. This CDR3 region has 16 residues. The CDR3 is CASSQDASPTYNEQFF. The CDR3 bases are TGCGCCAGCAGCCAAGACGCTAGCCCGACCTACAATGAGCAGTTCTTC.

The chain's CDR3 is CASMAGRTGANVLTF. CDR3 DNA: TGTGCCAGCATGGCAGGGAGGACTGGGGCCAACGTCCTGACTTTC. This sequence joins TRBV6-5 and TRBJ2-6; a weak D match, TRBD2 (6 bases). V was shortened by 7 bases and J by 2 bases, with 12 bases between the two germline ends. CDR1 MNHEY and CDR2 SVGAGI come from the germline V gene. The length of the CDR3 is 15 residues.

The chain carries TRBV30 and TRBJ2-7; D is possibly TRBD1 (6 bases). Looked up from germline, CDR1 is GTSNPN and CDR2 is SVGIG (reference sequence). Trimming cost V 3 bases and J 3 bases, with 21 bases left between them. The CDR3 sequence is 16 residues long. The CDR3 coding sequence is TGTGCCTGGAGCCCGGGACACTCGGCCTACTACTACGAGCAGTACTTC. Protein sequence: CAWSPGHSAYYYEQYF.

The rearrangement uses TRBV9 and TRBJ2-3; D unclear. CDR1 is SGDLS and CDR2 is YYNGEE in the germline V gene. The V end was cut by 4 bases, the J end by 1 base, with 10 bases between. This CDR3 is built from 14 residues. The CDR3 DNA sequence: TGTGCCAGCAGCTCCATTTTGGGCACAGATACGCAGTATTTT. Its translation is CASSSILGTDTQYF.

The DNA of the CDR3 is TGTGCCAGCAGTTACTTTCGGGGGGGCACAGATACGCAGTATTTT. Protein product: CASSYFRGGTDTQYF. The chain uses TRBV6-5 and TRBJ2-3, with 7 bases matching TRBD2. The CDR3 runs 15 residues. Germline CDR1 MNHEY, CDR2 SVGAGI. The ends lost 1 base at V and 1 base at J; junction bases unmatched: 2.

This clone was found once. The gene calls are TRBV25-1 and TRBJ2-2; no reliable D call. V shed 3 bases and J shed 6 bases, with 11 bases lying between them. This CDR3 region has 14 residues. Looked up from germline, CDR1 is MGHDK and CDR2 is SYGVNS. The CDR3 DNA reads TGTGCCAGCAGTGACTCGGTTAGTGCCGGGGAGCTGTTTTTT. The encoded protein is CASSDSVSAGELFF.

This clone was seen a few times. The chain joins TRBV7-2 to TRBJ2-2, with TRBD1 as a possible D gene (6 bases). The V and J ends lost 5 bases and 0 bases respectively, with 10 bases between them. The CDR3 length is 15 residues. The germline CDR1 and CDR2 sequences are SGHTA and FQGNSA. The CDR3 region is CASSPGTTNTGELFF. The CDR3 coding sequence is TGTGCCAGCAGCCCCGGGACAACGAACACCGGGGAGCTGTTTTTT.

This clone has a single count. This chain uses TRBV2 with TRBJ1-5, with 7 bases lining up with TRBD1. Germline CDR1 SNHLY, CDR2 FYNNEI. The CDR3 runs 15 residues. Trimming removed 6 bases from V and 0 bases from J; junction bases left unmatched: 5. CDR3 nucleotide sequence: TGTGCCAGCAGAGCGGGACAGATTAGCAATCAGCCCCAGCATTTT. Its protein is CASRAGQISNQPQHF. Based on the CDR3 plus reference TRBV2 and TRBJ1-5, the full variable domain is EPEVTQTPSHQVTQMGQEVILRCVPISNHLYFYWYRQILGQKVEFLVSFYNNEISEKSEIFDDQFSVERPDGSNFTLKIRSTKLEDSAMYFCASRAGQISNQPQHFGDGTRLSIL.

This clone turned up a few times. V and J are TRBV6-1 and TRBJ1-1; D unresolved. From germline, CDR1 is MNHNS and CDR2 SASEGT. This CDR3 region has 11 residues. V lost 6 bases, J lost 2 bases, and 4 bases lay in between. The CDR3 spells CASRGNTEAFF. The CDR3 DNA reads TGTGCCAGCAGGGGAAACACTGAAGCTTTCTTT.

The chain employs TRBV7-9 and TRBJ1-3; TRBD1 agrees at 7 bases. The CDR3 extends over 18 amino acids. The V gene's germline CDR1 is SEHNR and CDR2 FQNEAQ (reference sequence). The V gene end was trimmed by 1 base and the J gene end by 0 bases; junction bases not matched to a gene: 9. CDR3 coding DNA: TGTGCCAGCAGCTTAGTACAGGGGTCCTTCACCTCTGGAAACACCATATATTTT. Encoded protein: CASSLVQGSFTSGNTIYF.

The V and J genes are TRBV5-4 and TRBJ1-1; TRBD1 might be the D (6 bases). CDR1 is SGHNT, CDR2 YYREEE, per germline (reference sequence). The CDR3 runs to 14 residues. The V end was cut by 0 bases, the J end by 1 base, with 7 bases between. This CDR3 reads CASSLGGQNTEAFF. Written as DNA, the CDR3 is TGTGCCAGCAGCTTGGGGGGGCAGAACACTGAAGCTTTCTTT.

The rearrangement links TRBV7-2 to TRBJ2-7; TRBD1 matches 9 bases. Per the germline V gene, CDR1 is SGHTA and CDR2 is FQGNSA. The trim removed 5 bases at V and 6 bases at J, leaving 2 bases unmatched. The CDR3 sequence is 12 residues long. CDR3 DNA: TGTGCCAGCAGCCGGGACAGGGTCGAGCAGTACTTC. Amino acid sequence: CASSRDRVEQYF.

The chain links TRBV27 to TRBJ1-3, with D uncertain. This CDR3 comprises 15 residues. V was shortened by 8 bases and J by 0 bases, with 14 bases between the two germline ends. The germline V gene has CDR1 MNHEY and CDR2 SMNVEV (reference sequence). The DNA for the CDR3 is TGTGCCAGCGCCCTACACAGAGGCTCTGGAAACACCATATATTTT. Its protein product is CASALHRGSGNTIYF.

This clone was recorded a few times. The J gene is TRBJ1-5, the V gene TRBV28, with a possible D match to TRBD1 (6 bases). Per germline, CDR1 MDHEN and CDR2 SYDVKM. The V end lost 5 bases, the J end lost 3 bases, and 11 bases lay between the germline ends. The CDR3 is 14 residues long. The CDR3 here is CASSPRQVNQPQHF. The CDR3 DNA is TGTGCCAGCAGTCCGCGACAGGTCAATCAGCCCCAGCATTTT.

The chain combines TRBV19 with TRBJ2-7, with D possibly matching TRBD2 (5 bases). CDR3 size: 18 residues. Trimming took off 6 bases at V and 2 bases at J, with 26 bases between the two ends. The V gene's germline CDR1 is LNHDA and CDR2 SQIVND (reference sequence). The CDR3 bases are TGTGCCAGTAGGCAATCTTCCCTGATAAGGAGGTTGACCTACGAGCAGTACTTC. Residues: CASRQSSLIRRLTYEQYF.

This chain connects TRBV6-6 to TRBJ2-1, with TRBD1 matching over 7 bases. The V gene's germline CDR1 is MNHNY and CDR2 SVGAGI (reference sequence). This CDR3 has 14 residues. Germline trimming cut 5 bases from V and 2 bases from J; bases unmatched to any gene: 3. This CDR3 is CASSPTGAYNEQFF. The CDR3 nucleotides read TGTGCCAGCAGTCCCACAGGGGCCTACAATGAGCAGTTCTTC.

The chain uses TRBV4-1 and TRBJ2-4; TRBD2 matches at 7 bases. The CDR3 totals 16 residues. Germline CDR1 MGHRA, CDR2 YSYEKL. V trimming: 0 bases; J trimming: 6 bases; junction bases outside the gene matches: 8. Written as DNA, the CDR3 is TGCGCCAGCAGCCAAGAAGGTCGGTCGGGGGGAAACATTCAGTACTTC. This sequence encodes CASSQEGRSGGNIQYF.

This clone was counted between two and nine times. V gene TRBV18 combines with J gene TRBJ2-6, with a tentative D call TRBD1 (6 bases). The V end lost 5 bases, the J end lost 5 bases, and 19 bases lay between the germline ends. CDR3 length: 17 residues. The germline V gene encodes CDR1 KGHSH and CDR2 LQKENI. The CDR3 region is CASSGVGDICRANVLTF. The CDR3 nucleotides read TGTGCCAGCTCAGGTGTGGGGGACATTTGTCGGGCCAACGTCCTGACTTTC.

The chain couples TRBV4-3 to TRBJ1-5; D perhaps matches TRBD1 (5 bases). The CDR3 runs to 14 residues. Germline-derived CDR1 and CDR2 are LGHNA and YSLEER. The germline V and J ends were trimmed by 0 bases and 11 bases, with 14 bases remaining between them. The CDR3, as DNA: TGCGCCAGCAGCCAAGATCTACAGGCTCCGTCCCAGCATTTT. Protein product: CASSQDLQAPSQHF.

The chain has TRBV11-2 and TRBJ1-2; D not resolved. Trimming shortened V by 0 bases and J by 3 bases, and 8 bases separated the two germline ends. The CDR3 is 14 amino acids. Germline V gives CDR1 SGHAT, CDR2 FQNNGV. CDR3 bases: TGTGCCAGCAGCTTAGATCCTGGAGACTATGGCTACACCTTC. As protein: CASSLDPGDYGYTF.

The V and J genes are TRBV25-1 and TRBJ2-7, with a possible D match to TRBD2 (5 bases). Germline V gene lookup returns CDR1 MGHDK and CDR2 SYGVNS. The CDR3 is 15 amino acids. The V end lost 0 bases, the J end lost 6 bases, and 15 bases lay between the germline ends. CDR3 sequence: CASSEYSGIVGEQYF. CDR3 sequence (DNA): TGTGCCAGCAGTGAATATTCGGGGATAGTGGGCGAGCAGTACTTC.

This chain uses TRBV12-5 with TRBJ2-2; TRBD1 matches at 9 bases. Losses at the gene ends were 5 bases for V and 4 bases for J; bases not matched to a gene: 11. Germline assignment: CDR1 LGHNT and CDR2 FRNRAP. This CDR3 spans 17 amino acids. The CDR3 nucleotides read TGTGCTAGTGGTCCCGATCCGGGACAGGGCTCCACCGGGGAGCTGTTTTTT. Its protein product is CASGPDPGQGSTGELFF.

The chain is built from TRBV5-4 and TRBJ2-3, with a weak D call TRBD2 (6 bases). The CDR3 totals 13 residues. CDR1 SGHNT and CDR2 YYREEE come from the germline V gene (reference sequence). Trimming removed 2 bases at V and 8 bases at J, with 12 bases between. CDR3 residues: CASSFPGAGTQYF. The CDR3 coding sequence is TGTGCCAGCAGCTTTCCAGGAGCGGGTACGCAGTATTTT.

As DNA, the CDR3 is TGTGCCAGCAGTGAAGGACAGGATCCAGATACGCAGTATTTT. Residues: CASSEGQDPDTQYF. The chain combines TRBV2 with TRBJ2-3; TRBD1 is a possible D gene (6 bases). In germline, CDR1 is SNHLY, CDR2 FYNNEI. V lost 1 base, J lost 4 bases, and 9 bases lay in between. CDR3 length equals 14 residues.

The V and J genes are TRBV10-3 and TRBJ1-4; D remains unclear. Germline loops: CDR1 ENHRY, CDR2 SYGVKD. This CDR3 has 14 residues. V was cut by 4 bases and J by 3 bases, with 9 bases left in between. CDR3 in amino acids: CAISGTGPNEKLFF. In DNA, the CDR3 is TGTGCCATCAGTGGGACCGGCCCTAATGAAAAACTGTTTTTT.

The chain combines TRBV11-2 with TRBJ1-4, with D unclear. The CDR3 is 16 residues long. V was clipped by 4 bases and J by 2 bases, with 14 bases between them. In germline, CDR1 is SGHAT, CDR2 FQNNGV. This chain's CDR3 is CASSSPGSGTNEKLFF. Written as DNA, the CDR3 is TGTGCCAGCAGCTCCCCGGGGAGTGGGACTAATGAAAAACTGTTTTTT.